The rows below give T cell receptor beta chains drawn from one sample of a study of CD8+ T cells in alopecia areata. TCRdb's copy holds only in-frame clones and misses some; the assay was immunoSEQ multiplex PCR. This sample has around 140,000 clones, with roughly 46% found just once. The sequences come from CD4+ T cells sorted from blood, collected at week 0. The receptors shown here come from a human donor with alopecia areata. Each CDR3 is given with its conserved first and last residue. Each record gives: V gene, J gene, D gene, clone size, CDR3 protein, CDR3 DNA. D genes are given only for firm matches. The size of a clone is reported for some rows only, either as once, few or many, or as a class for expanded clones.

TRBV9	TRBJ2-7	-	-	CASSQLGLGEQYF	TGTGCCAGCAGCCAGCTGGGATTGGGCGAGCAGTACTTC
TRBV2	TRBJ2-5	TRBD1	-	CASSEDVRDSSETQYF	TGTGCCAGCAGTGAGGATGTTCGGGACAGTTCAGAGACCCAGTACTTC
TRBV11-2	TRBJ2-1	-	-	CASSLLRRGVGREQFF	TGTGCCAGCAGCCTCCTCCGTCGGGGTGTAGGCCGGGAGCAGTTCTTC
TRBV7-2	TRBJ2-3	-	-	CASTQGPFSTDTQYF	TGTGCCAGCACTCAAGGGCCGTTTAGCACAGATACGCAGTATTTT
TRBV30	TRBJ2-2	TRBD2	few	CAWRGLAGNTGELFF	TGTGCCTGGAGGGGACTAGCGGGTAACACCGGGGAGCTGTTTTTT
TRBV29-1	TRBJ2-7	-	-	CSATIQGSSYEQYF	TGCAGCGCAACGATCCAGGGGTCCTCCTACGAGCAGTACTTC
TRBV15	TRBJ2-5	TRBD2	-	CATSRGTSGTQETQYF	TGTGCCACCAGCAGAGGGACTAGCGGGACCCAAGAGACCCAGTACTTC
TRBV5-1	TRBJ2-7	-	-	CASSETIGDSYEQYF	TGCGCCAGCAGCGAAACGATCGGAGACTCCTACGAGCAGTACTTC
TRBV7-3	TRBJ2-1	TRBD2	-	CASSSIAGRAYNEQFF	TGTGCCAGCAGCTCGATAGCGGGAAGAGCCTACAATGAGCAGTTCTTC
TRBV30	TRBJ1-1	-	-	CAYLIMNTEAFF	TGTGCCTACCTTATTATGAACACTGAAGCTTTCTTT
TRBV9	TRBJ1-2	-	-	CASSVRGTNYGYTF	TGTGCCAGCAGCGTTCGGGGGACTAACTATGGCTACACCTTC
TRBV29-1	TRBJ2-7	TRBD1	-	CSVDGQGSYEQYF	TGCAGCGTTGACGGACAGGGGTCCTACGAGCAGTACTTC
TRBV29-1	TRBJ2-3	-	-	CSVDKADTQYF	TGCAGCGTTGACAAGGCGGATACGCAGTATTTT
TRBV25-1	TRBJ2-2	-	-	CASSESTRTGELFF	TGTGCCAGCAGTGAATCCACGAGGACCGGGGAGCTGTTTTTT
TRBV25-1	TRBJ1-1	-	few	CASSEMRALNTEAFF	TGTGCCAGCAGTGAAATGAGAGCTCTGAACACTGAAGCTTTCTTT
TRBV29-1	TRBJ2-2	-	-	CSVTRTSGSTGELFF	TGCAGCGTTACTAGGACATCCGGGTCCACCGGGGAGCTGTTTTTT
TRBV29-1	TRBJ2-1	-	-	CSVTLEGHEQFF	TGCAGCGTAACACTCGAGGGACATGAGCAGTTCTTC
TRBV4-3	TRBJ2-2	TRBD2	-	CASSLTPGLAGNTGELFF	TGCGCCAGCAGCCTCACTCCTGGACTAGCGGGGAACACCGGGGAGCTGTTTTTT
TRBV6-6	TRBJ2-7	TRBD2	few	CASTGLAGAYEQYF	TGTGCCAGCACCGGACTAGCGGGGGCCTACGAGCAGTACTTC
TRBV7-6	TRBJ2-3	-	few	CASSLPGPDTQYF	TGTGCCAGCAGCTTACCAGGGCCAGATACGCAGTATTTT
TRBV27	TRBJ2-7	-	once	CASSLRQVPVSYEQYF	TGTGCCAGCAGTTTAAGGCAGGTGCCTGTCTCCTACGAGCAGTACTTC
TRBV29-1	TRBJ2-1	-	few	CSVETGGWANEQFF	TGCAGCGTTGAGACGGGCGGGTGGGCCAATGAGCAGTTCTTC
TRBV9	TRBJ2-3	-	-	CASSVSWGGGDTQYF	TGTGCCAGCAGCGTATCTTGGGGAGGAGGGGATACGCAGTATTTT
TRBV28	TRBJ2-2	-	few	CASSLGGANTGELFF	TGTGCCAGCAGTTTAGGAGGAGCCAACACCGGGGAGCTGTTTTTT
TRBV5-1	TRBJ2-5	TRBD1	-	CASSQGQVETQYF	TGCGCCAGCAGCCAGGGACAGGTCGAGACCCAGTACTTC
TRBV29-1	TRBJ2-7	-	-	CSVRGGPYEQYF	TGCAGCGTACGGGGCGGCCCCTACGAGCAGTACTTC
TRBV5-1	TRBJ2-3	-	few	CASSLSQGTDTQYF	TGCGCCAGCAGCTTATCACAGGGCACAGATACGCAGTATTTT
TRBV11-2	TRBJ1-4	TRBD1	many	CASSWTGGFEKLFF	TGTGCCAGCAGCTGGACAGGGGGCTTTGAAAAACTGTTTTTT
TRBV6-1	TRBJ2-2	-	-	CASTDSWFHTGELFF	TGTGCCAGCACCGATAGTTGGTTCCACACCGGGGAGCTGTTTTTT
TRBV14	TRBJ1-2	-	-	CASSQDVRQFYTF	TGTGCCAGCAGCCAAGATGTCCGGCAATTCTACACCTTC
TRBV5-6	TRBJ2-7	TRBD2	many	CASSLDLAGGEQYF	TGTGCCAGCAGCTTGGATCTAGCGGGAGGCGAGCAGTACTTC
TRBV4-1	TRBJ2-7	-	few	CASSQWWGRSFEQYF	TGCGCCAGCAGCCAGTGGTGGGGACGGAGTTTCGAGCAGTACTTC
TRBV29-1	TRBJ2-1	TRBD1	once	CSVELGQGLKYEQFF	TGCAGCGTTGAATTGGGACAGGGGTTGAAGTATGAGCAGTTCTTC
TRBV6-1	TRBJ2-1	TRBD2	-	CARHGEGNEQFF	TGTGCCCGCCACGGGGAGGGCAATGAGCAGTTCTTC
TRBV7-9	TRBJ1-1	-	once	CASSQNPGQEAFF	TGTGCCAGCAGCCAAAACCCGGGACAAGAAGCTTTCTTT
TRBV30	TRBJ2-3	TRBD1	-	CAWSPDLGQGGPPDTQYF	TGTGCCTGGAGTCCCGACCTCGGACAGGGGGGACCCCCAGATACGCAGTATTTT
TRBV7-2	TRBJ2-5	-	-	CASSLAIMAGSGETQYF	TGTGCCAGCAGCTTAGCTATCATGGCAGGGTCGGGCGAGACCCAGTACTTC
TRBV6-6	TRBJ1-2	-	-	CASTPDGSYGYTF	TGTGCCAGCACCCCGGACGGCAGCTATGGCTACACCTTC
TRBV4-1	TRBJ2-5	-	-	CASSQYRQASSGETQYF	TGCGCCAGCAGCCAATACCGTCAGGCCTCGTCGGGAGAGACCCAGTACTTC
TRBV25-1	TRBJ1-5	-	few	CASSKSTYSNQPQHF	TGTGCCAGCAGTAAGTCCACGTATAGCAATCAGCCCCAGCATTTT
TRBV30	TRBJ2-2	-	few	CAWKPGLNTGELFF	TGTGCCTGGAAGCCAGGGTTGAACACCGGGGAGCTGTTTTTT
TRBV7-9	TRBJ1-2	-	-	CASSLETGANYGYTF	TGTGCCAGCAGCTTAGAAACGGGAGCTAACTATGGCTACACCTTC
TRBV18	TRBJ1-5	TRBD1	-	CASSPQGAGQPQHF	TGTGCCAGCTCACCACAGGGGGCTGGACAGCCCCAGCATTTT
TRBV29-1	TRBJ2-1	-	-	CSGAAGTAYNEQFF	TGCAGCGGAGCCGCCGGGACGGCTTACAATGAGCAGTTCTTC
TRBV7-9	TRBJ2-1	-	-	CASSSRGGSYNEQFF	TGTGCCAGCAGTTCACGGGGTGGTTCCTACAATGAGCAGTTCTTC
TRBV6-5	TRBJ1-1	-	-	CASRRNRDTEAFF	TGTGCCAGCAGACGAAACAGGGACACTGAAGCTTTCTTT
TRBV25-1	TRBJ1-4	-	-	CASRTSGEKLFF	TGTGCCAGCAGAACCTCCGGGGAAAAACTGTTTTTT
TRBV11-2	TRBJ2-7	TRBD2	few	CASRYGTSGSYEQYF	TGTGCCAGCAGGTACGGGACTAGCGGGTCCTACGAGCAGTACTTC
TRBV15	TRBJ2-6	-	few	CATSRAGGSGANVLTF	TGTGCCACCAGCAGAGCTGGGGGCTCTGGGGCCAACGTCCTGACTTTC